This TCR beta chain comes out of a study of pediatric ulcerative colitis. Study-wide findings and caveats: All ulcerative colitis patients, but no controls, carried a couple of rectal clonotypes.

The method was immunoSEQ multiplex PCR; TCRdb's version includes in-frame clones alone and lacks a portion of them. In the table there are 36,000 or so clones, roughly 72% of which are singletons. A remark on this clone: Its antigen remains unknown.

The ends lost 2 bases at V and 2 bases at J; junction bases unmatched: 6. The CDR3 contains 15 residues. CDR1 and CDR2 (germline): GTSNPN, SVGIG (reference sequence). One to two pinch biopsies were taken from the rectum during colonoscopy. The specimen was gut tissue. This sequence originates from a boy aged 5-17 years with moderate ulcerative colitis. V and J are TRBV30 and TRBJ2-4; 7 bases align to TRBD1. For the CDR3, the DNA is TGTGCCTGGAGTAAAGAGGGGGCGTCCAAAAACATTCAGTACTTC. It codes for CAWSKEGASKNIQYF.